The entry below gives a single TCR beta chain sequence along with its context. Its specificity is unknown. Donors consisted of healthy bone marrow donors. The study ran its PCR with 60 Vbeta and 13 Jbeta primers. The data were produced by immunoSEQ multiplex PCR, yet TCRdb's version contains in-frame clones alone and is incomplete. The table lists some 130,000 clones, roughly 80% of them singletons. These data originate in a study of cytomegalovirus exposure and HLA in healthy donors. Whole-study results and caveats: Relative to equally common others, HLA-associated TCR beta chains showed greater clonal expansion in a later analysis. A later analysis linked a missense variant in DCLRE1C to the trimming of TCR beta V and J genes.

The CDR3 runs to 15 residues. Germline V gene data show CDR1 as SGHRS and CDR2 as YFSETQ. Trimming took 4 bases from V and 5 from J; bases not matched to a gene: 6. The source of this sequence is a man aged 35 to 55 in good health and CMV-seronegative. Sequencing input: PBMCs. The chain employs TRBV5-1 and TRBJ2-1, with 10 bases identical to TRBD2. The CDR3 is CASSLGLAADNEQFF. The CDR3 region has the DNA TGCGCCAGCAGCCTAGGACTAGCGGCCGACAATGAGCAGTTCTTC. The complete variable domain, with remaining parts taken from reference TRBV5-1 and TRBJ2-1, reads KAGVTQTPRYLIKTRGQQVTLSCSPISGHRSVSWYQQTPGQGLQFLFEYFSETQRNKGNFPGRFSGRQFSNSRSEMNVSTLELGDSALYLCASSLGLAADNEQFFGPGTRLTVL.